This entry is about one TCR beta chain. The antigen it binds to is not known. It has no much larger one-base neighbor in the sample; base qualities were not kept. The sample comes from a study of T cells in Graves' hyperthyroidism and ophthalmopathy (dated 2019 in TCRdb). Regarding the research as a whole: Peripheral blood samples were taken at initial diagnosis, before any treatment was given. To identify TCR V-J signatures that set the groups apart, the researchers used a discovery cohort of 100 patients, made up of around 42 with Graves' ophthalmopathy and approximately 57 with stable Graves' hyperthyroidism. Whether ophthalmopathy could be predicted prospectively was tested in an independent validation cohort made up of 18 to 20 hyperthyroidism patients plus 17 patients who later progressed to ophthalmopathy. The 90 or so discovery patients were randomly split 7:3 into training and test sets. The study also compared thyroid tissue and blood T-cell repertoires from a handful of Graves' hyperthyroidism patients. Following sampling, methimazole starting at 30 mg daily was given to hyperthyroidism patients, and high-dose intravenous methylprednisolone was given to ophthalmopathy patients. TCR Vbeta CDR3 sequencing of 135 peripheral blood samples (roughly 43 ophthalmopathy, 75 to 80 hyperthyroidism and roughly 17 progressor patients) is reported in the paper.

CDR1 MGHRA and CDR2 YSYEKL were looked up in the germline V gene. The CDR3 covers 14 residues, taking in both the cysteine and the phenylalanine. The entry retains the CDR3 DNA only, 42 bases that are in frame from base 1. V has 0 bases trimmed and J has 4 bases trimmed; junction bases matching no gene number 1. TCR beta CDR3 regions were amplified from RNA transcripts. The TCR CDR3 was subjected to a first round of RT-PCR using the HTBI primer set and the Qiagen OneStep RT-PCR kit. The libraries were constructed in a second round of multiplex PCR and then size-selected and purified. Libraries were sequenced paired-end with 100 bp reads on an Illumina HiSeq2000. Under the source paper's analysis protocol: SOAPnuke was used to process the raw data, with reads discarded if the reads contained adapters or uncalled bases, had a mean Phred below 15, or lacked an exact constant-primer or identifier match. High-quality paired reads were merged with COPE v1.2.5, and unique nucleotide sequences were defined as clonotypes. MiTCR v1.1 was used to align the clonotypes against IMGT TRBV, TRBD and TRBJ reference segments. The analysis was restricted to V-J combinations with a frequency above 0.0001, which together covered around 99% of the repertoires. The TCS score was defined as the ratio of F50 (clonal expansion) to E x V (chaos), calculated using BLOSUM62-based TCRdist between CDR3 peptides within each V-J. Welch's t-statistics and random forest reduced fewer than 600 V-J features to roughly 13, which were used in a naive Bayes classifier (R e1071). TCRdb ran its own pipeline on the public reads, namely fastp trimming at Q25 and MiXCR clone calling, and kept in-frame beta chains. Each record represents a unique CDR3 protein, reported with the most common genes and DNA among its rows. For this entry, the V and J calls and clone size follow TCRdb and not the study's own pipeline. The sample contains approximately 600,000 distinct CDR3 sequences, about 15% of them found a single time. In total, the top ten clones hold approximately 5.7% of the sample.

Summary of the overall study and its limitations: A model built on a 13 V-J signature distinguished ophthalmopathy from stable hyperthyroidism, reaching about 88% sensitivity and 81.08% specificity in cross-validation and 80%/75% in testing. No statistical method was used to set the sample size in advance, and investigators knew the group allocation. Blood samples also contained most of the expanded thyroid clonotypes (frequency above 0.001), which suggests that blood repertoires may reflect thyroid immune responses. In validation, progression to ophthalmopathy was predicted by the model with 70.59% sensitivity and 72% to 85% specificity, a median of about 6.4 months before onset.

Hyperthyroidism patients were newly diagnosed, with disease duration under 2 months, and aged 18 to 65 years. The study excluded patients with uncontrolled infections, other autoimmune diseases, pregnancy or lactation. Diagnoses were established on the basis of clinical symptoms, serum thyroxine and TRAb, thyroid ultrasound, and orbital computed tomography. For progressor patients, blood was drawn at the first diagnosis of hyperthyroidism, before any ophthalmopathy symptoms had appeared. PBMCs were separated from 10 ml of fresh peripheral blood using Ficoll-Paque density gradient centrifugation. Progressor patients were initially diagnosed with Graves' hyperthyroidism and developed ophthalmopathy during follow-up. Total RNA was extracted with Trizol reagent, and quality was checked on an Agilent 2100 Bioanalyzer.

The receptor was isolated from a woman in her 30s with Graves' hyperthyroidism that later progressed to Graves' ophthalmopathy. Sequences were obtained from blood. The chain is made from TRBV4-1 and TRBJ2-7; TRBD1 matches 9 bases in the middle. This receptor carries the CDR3 CASSQDGQGYEQYF. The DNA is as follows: TGCGCCAGCAGCCAAGATGGACAGGGGTACGAGCAGTACTTC.